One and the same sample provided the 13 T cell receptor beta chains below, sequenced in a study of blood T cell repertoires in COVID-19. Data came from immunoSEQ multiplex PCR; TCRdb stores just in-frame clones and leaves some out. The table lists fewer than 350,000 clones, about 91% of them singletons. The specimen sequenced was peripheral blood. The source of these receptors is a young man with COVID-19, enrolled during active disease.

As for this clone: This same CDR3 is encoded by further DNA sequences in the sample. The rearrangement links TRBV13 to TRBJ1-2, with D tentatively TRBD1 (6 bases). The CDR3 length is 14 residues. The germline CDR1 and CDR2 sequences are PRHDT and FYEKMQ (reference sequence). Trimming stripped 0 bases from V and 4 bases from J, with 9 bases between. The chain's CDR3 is CASSLGTGSYGYTF. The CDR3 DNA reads TGTGCCAGCAGCTTAGGTACAGGGAGCTATGGCTACACCTTC.

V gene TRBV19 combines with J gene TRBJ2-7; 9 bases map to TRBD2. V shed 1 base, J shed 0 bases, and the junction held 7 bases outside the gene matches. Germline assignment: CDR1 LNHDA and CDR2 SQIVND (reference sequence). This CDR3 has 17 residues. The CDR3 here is CASSIAGRAGGSYEQYF. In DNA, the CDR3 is TGTGCCAGTAGTATAGCCGGGCGAGCGGGAGGCTCCTACGAGCAGTACTTC.

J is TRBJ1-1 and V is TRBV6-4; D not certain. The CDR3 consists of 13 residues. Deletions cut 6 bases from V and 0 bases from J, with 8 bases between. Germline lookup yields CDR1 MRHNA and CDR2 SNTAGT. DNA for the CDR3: TGTGCCAGCAGACAGCAAATGAACACTGAAGCTTTCTTT. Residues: CASRQQMNTEAFF.

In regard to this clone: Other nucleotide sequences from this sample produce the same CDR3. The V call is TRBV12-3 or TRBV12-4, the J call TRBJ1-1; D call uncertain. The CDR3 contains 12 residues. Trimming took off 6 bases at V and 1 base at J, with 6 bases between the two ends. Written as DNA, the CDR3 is TGTGCCAGCAGCCTTAGGAACACTGAAGCTTTCTTT. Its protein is CASSLRNTEAFF.

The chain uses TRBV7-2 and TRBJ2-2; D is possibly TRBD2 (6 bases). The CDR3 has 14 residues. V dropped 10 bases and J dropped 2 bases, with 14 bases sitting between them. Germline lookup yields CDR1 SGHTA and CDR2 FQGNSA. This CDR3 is CATSEGPNTGELFF. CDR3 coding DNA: TGTGCCACCTCGGAGGGCCCCAACACCGGGGAGCTGTTTTTT.

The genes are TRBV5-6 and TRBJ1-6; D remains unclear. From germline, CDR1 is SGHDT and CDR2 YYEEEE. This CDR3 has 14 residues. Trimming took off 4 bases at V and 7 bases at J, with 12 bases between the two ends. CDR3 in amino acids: CASSLTVSNSPLHF. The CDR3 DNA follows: TGTGCCAGCAGCCTTACAGTGTCGAATTCACCCCTCCACTTT.

This CDR3 reads CASSHFWVADTEAFF. CDR3 sequence (DNA): TGCGCCAGCAGCCACTTTTGGGTGGCGGACACTGAAGCTTTCTTT. The chain employs TRBV4-1 and TRBJ1-1; D gene ambiguous. The V gene lost 3 bases and the J gene lost 3 bases, with 14 bases spanning the gap. CDR1 and CDR2 from the germline V gene are MGHRA and YSYEKL. This CDR3 spans 15 amino acids.

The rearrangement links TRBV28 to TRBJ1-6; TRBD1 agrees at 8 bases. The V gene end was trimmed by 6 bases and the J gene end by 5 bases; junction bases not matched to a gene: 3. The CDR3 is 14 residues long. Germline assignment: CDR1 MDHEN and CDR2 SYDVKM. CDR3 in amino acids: CASRPGQDNSPLHF. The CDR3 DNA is TGTGCCAGCAGACCGGGACAGGATAATTCACCCCTCCACTTT.

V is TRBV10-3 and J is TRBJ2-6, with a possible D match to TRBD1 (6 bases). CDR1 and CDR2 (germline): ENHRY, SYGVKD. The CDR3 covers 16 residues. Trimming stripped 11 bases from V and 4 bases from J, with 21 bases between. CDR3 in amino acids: CASKGQNNSGANVLTF. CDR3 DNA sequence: TGTGCCTCGAAAGGACAGAATAATTCGGGGGCCAACGTCCTGACTTTC.

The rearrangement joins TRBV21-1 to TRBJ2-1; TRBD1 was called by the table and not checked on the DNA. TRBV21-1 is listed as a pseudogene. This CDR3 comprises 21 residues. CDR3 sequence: CASSKRPDGTGLVIAYNEQFF. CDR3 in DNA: TGTGCCAGCAGCAAACGCCCCGACGGGACAGGGTTGGTGATAGCCTACAATGAGCAGTTCTTC.

The CDR3 bases are TGTGCCAGCAGCTCCTTAGAACCGGACAGACTTACCGGGGAGCTGTTTTTT. The encoded protein is CASSSLEPDRLTGELFF. The chain joins TRBV27 to TRBJ2-2; weak D call: TRBD1 (6 bases). This CDR3 is built from 17 residues. CDR1 and CDR2 (germline): MNHEY, SMNVEV (reference sequence). With 6 bases removed from V and 5 bases from J, the gap between germline ends came to 22 bases.

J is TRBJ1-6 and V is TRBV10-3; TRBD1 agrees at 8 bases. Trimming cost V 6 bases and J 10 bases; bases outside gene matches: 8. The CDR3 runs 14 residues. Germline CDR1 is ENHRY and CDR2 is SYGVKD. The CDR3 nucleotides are TGTGCCATCAGCCAGACAGGGGAAGGGTCACCCCTCCACTTT. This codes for CAISQTGEGSPLHF.

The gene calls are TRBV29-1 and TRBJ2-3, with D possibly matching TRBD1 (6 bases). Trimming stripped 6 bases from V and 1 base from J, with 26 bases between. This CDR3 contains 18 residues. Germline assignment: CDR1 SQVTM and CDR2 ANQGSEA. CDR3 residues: CSVVPAAQGVGGTDTQYF. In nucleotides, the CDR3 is TGCAGCGTCGTACCCGCCGCACAGGGAGTGGGGGGCACAGATACGCAGTATTTT.